This TCR beta chain was observed in a study of T cell repertoires in cytomegalovirus infection. The overall study: From public TCR beta signatures came an indication of both CMV infection and matching HLA type. Study findings and constraints: HLA-C-restricted CMV clonotypes gave the most frequent clonotype in two of eight donors.

There are a few counts of this clonotype. What it binds is not known. TCRdb analysed the reads with MiXCR anew, one entry per CDR3 protein. Here the sample spans around 450,000 distinct CDR3 sequences, 11% being singletons. Trimming took 0 bases from V and 7 from J, leaving 16 bases between them. The CDR3 has 15 residues. In germline, CDR1 is SQVTM, CDR2 ANQGSEA. The source of this sequence is a human donor in good health (CMV status not recorded). Some clones in this sample may be carry-over from other donors' samples. This chain joins TRBV29-1 and TRBJ2-1; tentatively, D is TRBD2 (7 bases). Specimen: PBMCs. This CDR3 reads CSVEEWGGQLNEQFF. CDR3 sequence (DNA): TGCAGCGTTGAAGAGTGGGGGGGGCAGTTGAATGAGCAGTTCTTC.